This T cell receptor beta chain stems from a study of PD-L1 blockade in urothelial cancer. About the research overall: The study recovered a median of around 130,000 T cells per blood sample.

This CDR3 has 15 residues. Germline values: CDR1 SGHRS, CDR2 YFSETQ. V lost 4 bases, J lost 2 bases, and 13 bases lay in between. Synthetic TCR analog templates were added to each PCR reaction. The data were produced by immunoSEQ multiplex PCR, yet TCRdb's version contains in-frame clones alone and is incomplete. The sample consists of tens of thousands of clones, roughly 86% of them appearing once. Sequenced material: PBMCs, taken around atezolizumab (anti-PD-L1) treatment. The rearrangement uses TRBV5-1 and TRBJ1-5; D unresolved. The origin of this receptor is a man aged 50-59 years with urothelial cancer. CDR3 in DNA: TGCGCCAGCAGCCCTTCGGGAACGGGCAATCAGCCCCAGCATTTT. Its protein is CASSPSGTGNQPQHF.